This T cell receptor (beta chain) was recovered during a study of blood T cell repertoires in COVID-19. Whole-study context: The United States, Italy and Spain supplied acute and convalescent COVID-19 samples. In each case, the material was cDNA or gDNA derived from T cells, B-cell-depleted T cells, or PBMCs.

There are 15 residues in the CDR3. CDR1 is SGHAT, CDR2 FQNNGV, per germline. Trimming shortened V by 3 bases and J by 8 bases, and 14 bases separated the two germline ends. In the source study's methods: The authors estimated nucleated cell counts from reference gene primer amplification. Libraries were prepared by immunoSEQ multiplex PCR; TCRdb keeps only in-frame clonotypes and omits some of them. Clonal size and the V and J genes are those of that table, whereas D and trimming came from the DNA. This repertoire shows some 100,000 clones, about nine tenths found once; its top ten account for 0.85% to 1%.

This sequence joins TRBV11-2 and TRBJ1-6; D perhaps matches TRBD1 (5 bases). Sequenced sample: peripheral blood. This receptor was identified in a man aged 55 to 70 with acute or convalescent COVID-19. In DNA form, the CDR3 reads TGTGCCAGCAGCTTCTCCGGGGGAAGGGATTCACCCCTCCACTTT. Translated: CASSFSGGRDSPLHF. Based on the CDR3 plus reference TRBV11-2 and TRBJ1-6, the full variable domain is EAGVAQSPRYKIIEKRQSVAFWCNPISGHATLYWYQQILGQGPKLLIQFQNNGVVDDSQLPKDRFSAERLKGVDSTLKIQPAKLEDSAVYLCASSFSGGRDSPLHFGNGTRLTVT.